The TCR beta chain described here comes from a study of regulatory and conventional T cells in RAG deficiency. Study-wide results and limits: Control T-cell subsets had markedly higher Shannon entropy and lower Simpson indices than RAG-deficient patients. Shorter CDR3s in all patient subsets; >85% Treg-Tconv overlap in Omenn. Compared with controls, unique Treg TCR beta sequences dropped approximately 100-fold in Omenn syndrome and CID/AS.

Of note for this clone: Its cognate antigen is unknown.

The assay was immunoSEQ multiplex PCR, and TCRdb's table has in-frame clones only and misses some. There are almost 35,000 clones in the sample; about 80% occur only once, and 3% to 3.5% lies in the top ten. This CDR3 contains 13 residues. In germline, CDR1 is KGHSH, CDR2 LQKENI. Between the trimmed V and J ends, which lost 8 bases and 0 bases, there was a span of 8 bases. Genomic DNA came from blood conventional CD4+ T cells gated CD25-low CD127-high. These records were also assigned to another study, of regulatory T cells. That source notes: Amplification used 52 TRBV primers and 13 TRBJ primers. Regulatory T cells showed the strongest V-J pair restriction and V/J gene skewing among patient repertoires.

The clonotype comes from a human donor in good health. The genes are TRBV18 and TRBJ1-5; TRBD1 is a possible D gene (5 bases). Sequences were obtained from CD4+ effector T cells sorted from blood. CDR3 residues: CASRDGSNQPQHF. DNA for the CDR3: TGTGCCAGCCGGGACGGTAGCAATCAGCCCCAGCATTTT.